The 15 T cell receptor beta chains in this list originate from one sample, sequenced in a study of tissue T cells after allogeneic stem cell transplantation. This sample's time point: mouse harvest day 7 after allogeneic transplant. The graft held 10^6 splenic CD5+ T cells and 10^7 T-cell-depleted bone marrow cells. Method: immunoSEQ multiplex PCR; TCRdb's copy keeps in-frame clones and lacks some. The data show some 2,000 clones, approximately 60% seen once. Source material: liver tissue. These receptors came from a female BALB/c mouse given C57BL/6 T cells with graft-versus-host disease after an allogeneic hematopoietic cell transplant.

The sample holds one count of this clone. The gene names given are mouse names. Sequencing ends 1 residue short of the CDR3 end; the germline J gene provides the rest. The chain links TRBV26 to TRBJ2-5, with D unresolved. Germline CDR1 reads KGHPV; CDR2 reads FQNQEV (reference sequence). V was cut by 4 bases and J by 4 bases, with 6 bases left in between. CDR3 size: 12 residues. CDR3 bases read: TGTGCCAGCAGTCGACAAAAAGACACCCAGTAC. This translates into CASSRQKDTQY. The entire CDR3 sequence reads CASSRQKDTQYF.

On this clone: All gene names here are mouse names. The CDR3 end lies 1 residue beyond the end of the read and is filled in from the germline J gene. The genes are TRBV5 and TRBJ1-6, with TRBD1 matching over 7 bases. TRBJ1-6 belongs to the ORF category, with a function that is uncertain. Germline values: CDR1 LGHNA, CDR2 YNLKQL (reference sequence). V was clipped by 0 bases and J by 0 bases; unmatched bases: 2. The CDR3 has 17 amino acids. CDR3: CASSQEDRDSYNSPLYF. CDR3 bases read: TGTGCCAGCAGCCAAGAAGACAGGGATTCCTATAATTCGCCCCTCTAC.

Comment on this clone: Any gene name here is a mouse gene name. The read halts 1 residue ahead of the CDR3 end, with the missing end drawn from the germline J gene. This chain connects TRBV1 to TRBJ1-1; possibly TRBD1 for D (5 bases). This CDR3 contains 14 residues. Trimming left V 4 bases short and J 0 bases short, with 9 bases between. Germline-derived CDR1 and CDR2 are NSQYPW and LRSPGD (reference sequence). CDR3 DNA, as far as it was read: TGCACCTGCAGTGTAGACAGTGCAAACACAGAAGTCTTC. Its protein product is CTCSVDSANTEVF. Given in full, the CDR3 is CTCSVDSANTEVFF.

As to this clone: Gene labels here are mouse ones. The CDR3 is CASAQLNTEVFF. The part of the CDR3 DNA that was read is TGTGCCAGCGCACAGTTAAACACAGAAGTCTTC. The gene calls are TRBV13-2 and TRBJ1-1, with D unclear. The read is 1 residue too short to cover the CDR3 end, so that end is filled in from the germline J gene. The germline CDR1 and CDR2 sequences are NNHNN and SYGAGS (reference sequence). Trimming took off 6 bases at V and 1 base at J, with 7 bases between the two ends. CDR3 length equals 12 residues.

Details on this clone: The listed genes are named as in mouse. The sequence runs out 1 residue before the end of the CDR3; the remainder is reconstructed from the germline J gene. The J gene is TRBJ2-3, the V gene TRBV26, with a weak D call TRBD2 (6 bases). Trimming removed 0 bases at V and 4 bases at J, with 8 bases between. The CDR3 has 14 residues. Germline loops: CDR1 KGHPV, CDR2 FQNQEV (reference sequence). CDR3 DNA (partial): TGTGCCAGCAGTCTGTCCGGGGGGACAGAAACGCTGTAT. This encodes CASSLSGGTETLY. The full CDR3 protein reads CASSLSGGTETLYF. Full variable domain (remainder filled in from reference TRBV26 and TRBJ2-3): NSKVIQTPRYLVKGQGQKAKMRCIPEKGHPVVFWYQQNKNNEFKFLINFQNQEVLQQIDMTEKRFSAECPSNSPCSLEIQSSEAGDSALYLCASSLSGGTETLYFGSGTRLTVL.

Remarks on this clone: The gene names given are mouse names. The sequence runs out 1 residue before the end of the CDR3; the remainder is reconstructed from the germline J gene. The chain recombines TRBV15 with TRBJ2-5, with 11 bases matching TRBD1. J gave up 2 bases and V 6 bases, and 4 bases lay outside the gene matches. In germline, CDR1 is SGHND, CDR2 FRSKSL. The CDR3 is 15 residues long. The part of the CDR3 DNA that was read is TGTGCCAGCAGCCGAGGGACAGGGGGCCAAGACACCCAGTAC. As protein: CASSRGTGGQDTQY. The complete CDR3 reads CASSRGTGGQDTQYF. Full variable domain (rest looked up from reference TRBV15 and TRBJ2-5): DAGVTQTPRHEVAEKGQTIILKCEPVSGHNDLFWYRQTKIQGLELLSYFRSKSLMEDGGAFKDRFKAEMLNSSFSTLKIQPTEPKDSAVYLCASSRGTGGQDTQYFGPGTRLLVL.

A remark on this clone: The genes are named according to mouse. CDR3 region: CASSRDGGGWAETLYF. The sequenced part of the CDR3 DNA is TGTGCTAGCAGTAGAGATGGGGGAGGATGGGCAGAAACGCTGTAT. V and J are TRBV17 and TRBJ2-3, with TRBD2 as a possible D gene (6 bases). The sequence runs out 1 residue before the end of the CDR3; the remainder is reconstructed from the germline J gene. The CDR3 runs 16 residues. V shed 0 bases and J shed 3 bases, with 13 bases lying between them. Germline loops: CDR1 MNHDT, CDR2 YYDKIL. Drawing the rest from reference TRBV17 and TRBJ2-3, the complete variable domain is DTTVKQNPRYKLARVGKPVNLICSQTMNHDTMYWYQKKPNQAPKLLLFYYDKILNREADTFEKFQSSRPNNSFCSLYIGSAGLEYSAMYLCASSRDGGGWAETLYFGSGTRLTVL.

This clone has a handful of counts. Genes and germline are mouse. Read coverage stops 1 residue before the CDR3 terminus; the germline J gene supplies the remainder. The chain joins TRBV23 to TRBJ2-1; TRBD1 was called by the table and not checked on the DNA. The CDR3 has 14 amino acids. The germline V gene encodes CDR1 KGHTA and CDR2 FQNQQP. The CDR3 bases that were read are TGCTCCAGCAGTCAACAGGGGAACTATGCTGAGCAGTTC. It is translated as CSSSQQGNYAEQF. The entire CDR3 is CSSSQQGNYAEQFF. Variable domain in full (rest from reference TRBV23 and TRBJ2-1): DAAVTQKPRYLIKMKGQEAEMKCIPEKGHTAVFWYQQKQSKELKFLIYFQNQQPLDQIDMVKERFSAVCPSSSLCSLGIRTCEAEDSALYLCSSSQQGNYAEQFFGPGTRLTVL.

This clone was seen more than once but under ten times. Mouse gene names apply. The read falls 1 residue short of the CDR3 end, and the missing part is taken from the germline J gene. The rearrangement links TRBV13-2 to TRBJ2-7, with 7 bases matching TRBD2. The CDR3 sequence is 14 residues long. Unmatched junction bases numbered 0, after V lost 0 bases and J lost 0 bases. Germline V lookup: CDR1 NNHNN, CDR2 SYGAGS (reference sequence). CDR3 amino acids: CASGDGGGSYEQYF. CDR3 DNA, as far as it was read: TGTGCCAGCGGTGATGGGGGGGGCTCCTATGAACAGTAC.

This clone was picked up a small number of times. Gene names are mouse gene names. The read comes to an end 1 residue before the CDR3 does, leaving the germline J gene to fill in the end. The chain combines TRBV1 with TRBJ2-7; D not certain. V was shortened by 0 bases and J by 5 bases, with 5 bases between the two germline ends. The CDR3 runs 12 residues. The V gene's germline CDR1 is NSQYPW and CDR2 LRSPGD (reference sequence). This chain's CDR3 is CTCSADVNEQYF. The sequenced CDR3 bases are TGCACCTGCAGTGCAGATGTTAATGAACAGTAC.

With regard to this clone: Gene and germline names: mouse. Sequencing ends 1 residue short of the CDR3 end; the germline J gene provides the rest. V usage is TRBV26 and J usage is TRBJ2-1; possibly TRBD1 or TRBD2 for D (6 bases each). Looked up from germline, CDR1 is KGHPV and CDR2 is FQNQEV (reference sequence). The CDR3 loop spans 15 amino acids. Trimming cost V 2 bases and J 0 bases, with 8 bases left between them. CDR3 bases read: TGTGCCAGCAGTCTGGTGGGGGCTAACTATGCTGAGCAGTTC. This gives the protein CASSLVGANYAEQF. The full CDR3 sequence reads CASSLVGANYAEQFF.

Concerning this clone itself: The gene names here belong to mouse. The observed sequence ends 1 residue before the CDR3 terminus, with the missing tail filled in from the germline J gene. The chain joins TRBV23 to TRBJ1-3; TRBD1 reflects the table's D call only, with no check against the DNA. The CDR3 sequence is 15 residues long. Germline values: CDR1 KGHTA, CDR2 FQNQQP. CDR3 in amino acids: CSSSLGQGVGNTLYF. CDR3 DNA (partial): TGCTCCAGCAGCCTGGGACAGGGGGTTGGAAATACGCTCTAT.

This clone was detected once. Genes here carry mouse names. Sequencing ends 1 residue short of the CDR3 end; the germline J gene provides the rest. This chain links TRBV13-2 with TRBJ1-2, with TRBD1 as a possible D gene (6 bases). V lost 3 bases to trimming and J lost 7 bases, with 10 bases between them. This CDR3 contains 12 residues. In germline, CDR1 is NNHNN, CDR2 SYGAGS (reference sequence). CDR3 region: CASGGTGFDYTF. CDR3 bases read: TGTGCCAGCGGTGGCACAGGGTTCGACTACACC.

This clone has only a few counts. The genes and germline here are from mouse. The read halts 1 residue ahead of the CDR3 end, with the missing end drawn from the germline J gene. The chain joins TRBV12-1 to TRBJ2-7; 9 bases map to TRBD2. The trim removed 4 bases at V and 3 bases at J, leaving 6 bases unmatched. The CDR3 is 14 amino acids. Germline-derived CDR1 and CDR2 are SGHSN and HYEKVE. The CDR3 spells CASSPATGGYEQYF. Incomplete CDR3 DNA: TGTGCCAGCTCCCCCGCGACTGGGGGCTATGAACAGTAC.

On this clone itself: Gene names and germline match the mouse. The read ends 1 residue early relative to the CDR3; the germline J gene fills the gap. The chain couples TRBV26 to TRBJ2-1, with D perhaps assigned TRBD1 or TRBD2 (5 bases each). There are 13 residues in the CDR3. CDR1 is KGHPV and CDR2 is FQNQEV in the germline V gene (reference sequence). Trimming took off 2 bases at V and 7 bases at J, with 9 bases between the two ends. The DNA read from the CDR3 is TGTGCCAGCAGTCTGGAGGGGCGGGCTGAGCAGTTC. Its translation is CASSLEGRAEQF. The whole CDR3 region reads CASSLEGRAEQFF. Full variable domain (outside the CDR3, taken from reference TRBV26 and TRBJ2-1): NSKVIQTPRYLVKGQGQKAKMRCIPEKGHPVVFWYQQNKNNEFKFLINFQNQEVLQQIDMTEKRFSAECPSNSPCSLEIQSSEAGDSALYLCASSLEGRAEQFFGPGTRLTVL.